The rows below give T cell receptor beta chains drawn from one sample of a study of T cell repertoires in cytomegalovirus infection. Via MiXCR, TCRdb re-called the reads, giving one row per CDR3 protein. The sample includes 290,000 or so distinct CDR3 sequences, about 25% of them seen just once. Sequencing was done on a sample of PBMCs. These receptors came from a human donor in good health (CMV status not recorded). Some clones in this sample may be carry-over from other donors' samples. Each CDR3 is given without its conserved first and last residue. For some rows the clone size is stated as once, few or many, or as a class when expanded; others skip it.

j_call	clone_size	v_call	cdr3_aa
TRBJ2-7	many	TRBV7-2	ASSPRARYEQY
TRBJ2-5	many	TRBV7-2	ASSLGGGGGQETQY
TRBJ1-5	few	TRBV27	ASSPFMGGIGNSNQPQH
TRBJ1-3	.	TRBV27	ASRAGNTIY
TRBJ2-3	many	TRBV11-2	ASSHHPRLAGGRTDTQY
TRBJ2-3	.	TRBV28	ASAYPGHSSDTQY
TRBJ2-7	.	TRBV28	ASSRTSGGAGEQY
TRBJ2-1	.	TRBV24-1	ATSDPGTSEGEQF
TRBJ1-1	.	TRBV5-6	ASSPGTHNDMNTEAF
TRBJ2-7	.	TRBV5-1	ASSSGGVASYEQY
TRBJ2-7	.	TRBV5-5	ASSLDQSYEQY
TRBJ1-4	.	TRBV24-1	ATSDFHGQSF
TRBJ1-1	few	TRBV15	ATSRGRDAAF
TRBJ2-3	.	TRBV7-6	ASSPPSTDTQC
TRBJ2-5	once	TRBV9	ASSVGGRIETQY
TRBJ2-1	many	TRBV7-2	ASSPQAGGLSYEQF
TRBJ2-1	many	TRBV7-2	ASSPRGVTSGRNEQF
TRBJ1-6	few	TRBV25-1	ASSDPAGNNSPLH
TRBJ1-2	.	TRBV7-9	ASSAGGAWSYT
TRBJ1-1	many	TRBV7-2	ASSKTENTEAF
TRBJ2-4	few	TRBV20-1	STSLNIQY
TRBJ1-4	few	TRBV6-5	ASSWRPAGGYEKLF